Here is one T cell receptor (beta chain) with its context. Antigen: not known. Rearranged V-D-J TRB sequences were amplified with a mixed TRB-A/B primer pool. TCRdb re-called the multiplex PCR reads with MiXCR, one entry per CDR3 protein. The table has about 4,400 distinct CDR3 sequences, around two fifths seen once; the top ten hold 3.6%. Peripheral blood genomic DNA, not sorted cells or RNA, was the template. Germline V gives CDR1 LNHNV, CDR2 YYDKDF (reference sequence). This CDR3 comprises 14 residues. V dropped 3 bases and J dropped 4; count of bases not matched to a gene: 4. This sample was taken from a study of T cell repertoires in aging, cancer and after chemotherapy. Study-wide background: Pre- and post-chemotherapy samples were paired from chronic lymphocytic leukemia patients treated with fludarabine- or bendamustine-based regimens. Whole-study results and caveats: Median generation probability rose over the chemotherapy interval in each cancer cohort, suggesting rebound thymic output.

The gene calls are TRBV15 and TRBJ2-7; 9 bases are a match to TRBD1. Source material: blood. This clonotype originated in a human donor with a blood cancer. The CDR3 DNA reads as TGTGCCACCAGCAGGGACAGGGGACGTTACGAGCAGTACTTC. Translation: CATSRDRGRYEQYF.